A selection of T cell receptor beta chains follows, all from one sample in a study of blood T cell repertoires in COVID-19. Profiled with immunoSEQ multiplex PCR; TCRdb holds only in-frame clones, not every one. The sample consists of 230,000 or so clones, roughly 79% of them appearing once. The sequenced sample consisted of peripheral blood. These receptors originate from a woman over 75 with COVID-19, enrolled during active disease. The CDR3 runs from the conserved cysteine through the conserved F or W. Fields, in order: D gene, clone size, J gene, V gene, CDR3 protein, CDR3 DNA. The D gene is left open where the match is weak. Expanded clones are given a class, and other clones once, few, many or no size at all.

D: NA
size: NA
J: TRBJ1-2
V: TRBV6-2/TRBV6-3
CDR3: CASSYEAVGGYTF
DNA: TGTGCCAGCAGTTACGAGGCAGTCGGTGGCTACACCTTC

D: NA
size: NA
J: TRBJ2-2
V: TRBV9
CDR3: CASSVVGGVSTTGELFF
DNA: TGTGCCAGCAGCGTAGTTGGAGGGGTTTCTACCACCGGGGAGCTGTTTTTT

D: NA
size: few
J: TRBJ1-1
V: TRBV4-1
CDR3: CASRGRTNTEAFF
DNA: TGCGCCAGCAGGGGGCGAACGAACACTGAAGCTTTCTTT

D: TRBD2
size: NA
J: TRBJ2-1
V: TRBV18
CDR3: CASSTKGSGGGAYNEQFF
DNA: TGTGCCAGCTCAACCAAAGGGAGCGGCGGGGGGGCCTACAATGAGCAGTTCTTC

D: NA
size: NA
J: TRBJ1-2
V: TRBV7-2
CDR3: CASSSRRLNLGYTF
DNA: TGTGCCAGCAGCTCCCGAAGACTGAACTTAGGCTACACCTTC

D: TRBD2
size: NA
J: TRBJ2-3
V: TRBV29-1
CDR3: CSVEGVAGVSTDTQYF
DNA: TGCAGCGTTGAAGGGGTAGCGGGAGTCAGCACAGATACGCAGTATTTT

D: TRBD1
size: NA
J: TRBJ1-2
V: TRBV9
CDR3: CASSATGGIYGYTF
DNA: TGTGCCAGCAGCGCGACAGGGGGAATCTATGGCTACACCTTC

D: NA
size: NA
J: TRBJ2-7
V: TRBV10-3
CDR3: CAISEGEFDEQYF
DNA: TGTGCCATCAGTGAGGGGGAGTTCGACGAGCAGTACTTC

D: TRBD1
size: once
J: TRBJ1-2
V: TRBV27
CDR3: CATVAAGGNGYTF
DNA: TGTGCCACCGTGGCCGCAGGGGGAAATGGCTACACCTTC

D: TRBD1
size: once
J: TRBJ1-5
V: TRBV28
CDR3: CASSFGDRAVNQPQHF
DNA: TGTGCCAGCAGTTTCGGGGACAGGGCCGTTAATCAGCCCCAGCATTTT

D: TRBD1
size: NA
J: TRBJ2-5
V: TRBV18
CDR3: CASSPRDRVETQYF
DNA: TGTGCCAGCTCACCCCGGGACAGGGTCGAGACCCAGTACTTC

D: NA
size: NA
J: TRBJ1-1
V: TRBV7-2
CDR3: CASSLVGLQNTEAFF
DNA: TGTGCCAGCAGCTTAGTGGGCCTACAAAACACTGAAGCTTTCTTT

D: TRBD2
size: once
J: TRBJ2-7
V: TRBV30
CDR3: CAWRGTSASKQYF
DNA: TGTGCCTGGCGGGGGACTAGCGCGAGCAAGCAGTACTTC

D: TRBD1
size: NA
J: TRBJ2-7
V: TRBV6-5
CDR3: CASSPGTGRGGQYF
DNA: TGTGCCAGCAGCCCCGGGACAGGACGAGGGGGGCAGTACTTC

D: NA
size: few
J: TRBJ2-7
V: TRBV28
CDR3: CASSPGTNLYEQYF
DNA: TGTGCCAGCAGCCCAGGGACAAACCTCTACGAGCAGTACTTC

D: NA
size: NA
J: TRBJ1-6
V: TRBV5-6
CDR3: CASSKITGFSNSPLHF
DNA: TGTGCCAGCAGCAAGATCACGGGATTTTCTAATTCACCCCTCCACTTT